The 5 T cell receptor beta chains reported below all come from one sample, sequenced in a study of blood T cell repertoires in COVID-19. Libraries were prepared by immunoSEQ multiplex PCR; TCRdb keeps only in-frame clonotypes and omits some of them. The sample comprises approximately 300,000 clones, about 85% of which are singletons, and around 6% rests with the top ten. Sequencing was done on a sample of PBMCs or T cells enriched from blood (not recorded which). Receptors were obtained from a woman in her twenties or thirties who had recovered from COVID-19.

The CDR3: CASSPSLGLNQPQHF. Written as DNA, the CDR3 is TGTGCCAGCAGCCCAAGCTTAGGACTCAATCAGCCCCAGCATTTT. V gene TRBV7-8 combines with J gene TRBJ1-5; D unclear. V lost 5 bases and J lost 3, with 14 bases in between. CDR1 and CDR2 (germline): SGHVS, FQNEAQ. The CDR3 has 15 residues. Full variable domain (missing parts from reference TRBV7-8 and TRBJ1-5): GAGVSQSPRYKVAKRGQDVALRCDPISGHVSLFWYQQALGQGPEFLTYFQNEAQLDKSGLPSDRFFAERPEGSVSTLKIQRTQQEDSAVYLCASSPSLGLNQPQHFGDGTRLSIL.

As concerns this clone: This same CDR3 is encoded by further DNA sequences in the sample. V gene TRBV7-9 combines with J gene TRBJ2-7; maybe TRBD2 (6 bases). The germline gives CDR1 SEHNR, CDR2 FQNEAQ (reference sequence). V dropped 5 bases and J dropped 1 base, with 9 bases sitting between them. The CDR3 spans 13 residues. The CDR3 coding sequence is TGTGCCAGCAGCCCCGGGACTTCCTACGAGCAGTACTTC. Its protein is CASSPGTSYEQYF.

The chain employs TRBV15 and TRBJ1-4, with TRBD1 matching 9 bases. The CDR3 spans 15 residues. Germline V gene sequence: CDR1 LNHNV, CDR2 YYDKDF (reference sequence). V gave up 5 bases and J gave up 7 bases; unmatched junction bases: 8. The CDR3 DNA reads as TGTGCCACCAGCGGCCGGGGACAGGGTAGTGAAAAACTGTTTTTT. It is translated as CATSGRGQGSEKLFF. The variable domain in full, with the rest retrieved from reference TRBV15 and TRBJ1-4, is DAMVIQNPRYQVTQFGKPVTLSCSQTLNHNVMYWYQQKSSQAPKLLFHYYDKDFNNEADTPDNFQSRRPNTSFCFLDIRSPGLGDTAMYLCATSGRGQGSEKLFFGSGTQLSVL.

Regarding this clone: Sequence at one end of the junction differs from germline and may be a read error. J is TRBJ1-1 and V is TRBV6-5; D is ambiguous. Germline CDR1 and CDR2: MNHEY and SVGAGI. The CDR3 has 13 residues. The CDR3 DNA reads as TGTGCCAACAGTACAGAACTGAACACTGAAGCTTTCTTT. It encodes CANSTELNTEAFF.

Note on this clone: The junction shows a germline mismatch at one end, possibly a read error. The gene calls are TRBV12-3 or TRBV12-4 and TRBJ1-1; D ambiguous. The CDR3 loop spans 13 amino acids. The CDR3 is CASGLGRDTEAFF. CDR3 sequence (DNA): TGTGCCAGCGGTTTAGGGCGGGACACTGAAGCTTTCTTT.